Listed below are T cell receptor beta chains from one sample, sequenced in a study. TCRdb recomputed calls from the 5' RACE reads with MiXCR, one row per CDR3 protein. The sample contains about 50,000 distinct CDR3 sequences, around a quarter of which appear only once. Sequenced sample: naive CD4+ T cells sorted from blood. These receptors originate from a female donor with breast cancer. The CDR3 runs from the conserved cysteine through the conserved F or W. Fields, in order: clone size, J gene, D gene, V gene, CDR3 protein, CDR3 DNA. A D gene is named only where the DNA matches it firmly. Clone size is shown for a subset of rows, as once, few, many or a class of expanded clone.

abundance: -
j_gene: TRBJ2-5
d_gene: -
v_gene: TRBV12-3/TRBV12-4
CDR3aa: CASSLGFRETQYF
CDR3nt: TGTGCCAGCAGTTTGGGATTTAGAGAGACCCAGTACTTC

abundance: few
j_gene: TRBJ2-5
d_gene: -
v_gene: TRBV15
CDR3aa: CATGTSGSFQIKPQYF
CDR3nt: TGTGCCACCGGCACCTCCGGGTCTTTCCAAATCAAACCCCAGTACTTC

abundance: medium-sized
j_gene: TRBJ2-1
d_gene: -
v_gene: TRBV6-1
CDR3aa: CASSEMAGYNEQFF
CDR3nt: TGTGCCAGCAGTGAAATGGCGGGCTACAATGAGCAGTTCTTC

abundance: -
j_gene: TRBJ2-1
d_gene: TRBD1
v_gene: TRBV18
CDR3aa: CASSLGTDNEQFF
CDR3nt: TGTGCCAGCTCACTTGGGACAGACAATGAGCAGTTCTTC

abundance: -
j_gene: TRBJ2-1
d_gene: -
v_gene: TRBV6-1
CDR3aa: CASSDRGWVNEQFF
CDR3nt: TGTGCCAGCAGTGACAGGGGTTGGGTCAATGAGCAGTTCTTC

abundance: many
j_gene: TRBJ2-2
d_gene: -
v_gene: TRBV20-1
CDR3aa: CSAGGPRRDTGELFF
CDR3nt: TGCAGTGCCGGGGGCCCAAGAAGGGACACCGGGGAGCTGTTTTTT

abundance: few
j_gene: TRBJ1-1
d_gene: TRBD1
v_gene: TRBV7-9
CDR3aa: CASSAGGPLGAFF
CDR3nt: TGTGCCAGCAGCGCAGGGGGGCCATTAGGAGCTTTCTTT

abundance: -
j_gene: TRBJ2-3
d_gene: -
v_gene: TRBV5-4
CDR3aa: CASSLMTSYTDTQYF
CDR3nt: TGTGCCAGCAGCTTGATGACCAGCTATACAGATACGCAGTATTTT

abundance: -
j_gene: TRBJ2-7
d_gene: -
v_gene: TRBV5-1
CDR3aa: CASSLRISTGRSTPSYEQYF
CDR3nt: TGCGCCAGCAGCTTACGAATTTCCACCGGACGGAGTACTCCCAGCTACGAGCAGTACTTC

abundance: few
j_gene: TRBJ2-3
d_gene: -
v_gene: TRBV4-1
CDR3aa: CASSQDSDTQYF
CDR3nt: TGCGCCAGCAGCCAAGATTCCGATACGCAGTATTTT

abundance: -
j_gene: TRBJ2-1
d_gene: -
v_gene: TRBV10-3
CDR3aa: CAISGGYNEQFF
CDR3nt: TGTGCCATCAGCGGCGGTTACAATGAGCAGTTCTTC

abundance: few
j_gene: TRBJ2-7
d_gene: -
v_gene: TRBV15
CDR3aa: CATSRDGRPYEQYF
CDR3nt: TGTGCCACCAGCAGAGATGGCAGGCCCTACGAGCAGTACTTC

abundance: -
j_gene: TRBJ1-4
d_gene: -
v_gene: TRBV7-9
CDR3aa: CASSTQTTTNEKLFF
CDR3nt: TGTGCCAGCAGCACCCAGACTACAACTAATGAAAAACTGTTTTTT

abundance: -
j_gene: TRBJ1-3
d_gene: TRBD1
v_gene: TRBV12-3/TRBV12-4
CDR3aa: CASSSYQGALSGNTIYF
CDR3nt: TGTGCCAGCAGTTCATACCAGGGGGCCCTCTCTGGAAACACCATATATTTT

abundance: few
j_gene: TRBJ1-3
d_gene: -
v_gene: TRBV3-1
CDR3aa: CASSQDQTGNTIYF
CDR3nt: TGTGCCAGCAGCCAAGATCAAACTGGAAACACCATATATTTT

abundance: few
j_gene: TRBJ2-7
d_gene: -
v_gene: TRBV2
CDR3aa: CASSARFLSYEQYF
CDR3nt: TGTGCCAGCAGTGCTAGGTTTCTCTCCTACGAGCAGTACTTC

abundance: -
j_gene: TRBJ1-3
d_gene: TRBD1
v_gene: TRBV3-1
CDR3aa: CASSQDRPTIYF
CDR3nt: TGTGCCAGCAGCCAGGACAGGCCCACCATATATTTT

abundance: -
j_gene: TRBJ1-6
d_gene: -
v_gene: TRBV7-2
CDR3aa: CASSLSTAANSPLHF
CDR3nt: TGTGCCAGCAGCTTAAGTACGGCAGCAAATTCACCCCTCCACTTT

abundance: -
j_gene: TRBJ2-1
d_gene: -
v_gene: TRBV20-1
CDR3aa: CSARPGYNEQFF
CDR3nt: TGCAGTGCTAGGCCAGGTTACAATGAGCAGTTCTTC

abundance: few
j_gene: TRBJ1-1
d_gene: -
v_gene: TRBV7-9
CDR3aa: CASSLASLNTEAFF
CDR3nt: TGTGCCAGCAGCTTAGCTTCACTGAACACTGAAGCTTTCTTT

abundance: -
j_gene: TRBJ1-2
d_gene: -
v_gene: TRBV7-2
CDR3aa: CASSPGGGGYGYTF
CDR3nt: TGTGCCAGCAGCCCGGGGGGGGGCGGTTATGGCTACACCTTC

abundance: -
j_gene: TRBJ2-5
d_gene: TRBD2
v_gene: TRBV5-1
CDR3aa: CASSLGNSGVQETQYF
CDR3nt: TGCGCCAGCAGCTTGGGCAATAGCGGGGTTCAAGAGACCCAGTACTTC

abundance: few
j_gene: TRBJ2-1
d_gene: -
v_gene: TRBV4-2
CDR3aa: CASSQVFRDSISMGEQFF
CDR3nt: TGTGCCAGCAGCCAAGTCTTCCGGGACTCGATTTCGATGGGTGAGCAGTTCTTC

abundance: few
j_gene: TRBJ1-1
d_gene: -
v_gene: TRBV14
CDR3aa: CASSQGGSTEAFF
CDR3nt: TGTGCCAGCAGCCAAGGGGGGAGCACTGAAGCTTTCTTT

abundance: medium-sized
j_gene: TRBJ2-6
d_gene: TRBD2
v_gene: TRBV5-1
CDR3aa: CASSWSTSGGSSGANVLTF
CDR3nt: TGCGCCAGCAGCTGGTCGACTAGCGGGGGGAGCTCTGGGGCCAACGTCCTGACTTTC

abundance: few
j_gene: TRBJ1-1
d_gene: -
v_gene: TRBV10-1
CDR3aa: CASSESLTEAFF
CDR3nt: TGCGCCAGCAGTGAGTCGCTGACTGAAGCTTTCTTT

abundance: once
j_gene: TRBJ2-1
d_gene: TRBD2
v_gene: TRBV7-3
CDR3aa: CASKRTSGSYEQFF
CDR3nt: TGTGCCAGCAAAAGGACTAGCGGGAGTTATGAGCAGTTCTTC

abundance: -
j_gene: TRBJ1-1
d_gene: TRBD1
v_gene: TRBV2
CDR3aa: CASRRRTAISGGAFF
CDR3nt: TGTGCCAGCAGAAGAAGGACAGCTATATCAGGGGGAGCTTTCTTT

abundance: -
j_gene: TRBJ2-5
d_gene: TRBD1
v_gene: TRBV11-1
CDR3aa: CASSAQGMGETQYF
CDR3nt: TGTGCCAGCAGCGCACAGGGGATGGGGGAGACCCAGTACTTC

abundance: many
j_gene: TRBJ2-2
d_gene: TRBD1
v_gene: TRBV6-5
CDR3aa: CASSYGSGGNKMNTGELFF
CDR3nt: TGTGCCAGCAGTTACGGATCAGGGGGCAACAAGATGAACACCGGGGAGCTGTTTTTT

abundance: -
j_gene: TRBJ1-1
d_gene: TRBD1
v_gene: TRBV7-3
CDR3aa: CASSLFGQGLEAFF
CDR3nt: TGTGCCAGCAGCTTATTCGGACAGGGTCTTGAAGCTTTCTTT

abundance: -
j_gene: TRBJ1-2
d_gene: -
v_gene: TRBV5-5
CDR3aa: CTSSLALFEGYTF
CDR3nt: TGTACCAGCAGCTTGGCTCTATTTGAAGGCTACACCTTC

abundance: -
j_gene: TRBJ2-7
d_gene: TRBD1
v_gene: TRBV4-1
CDR3aa: CVSSQDWTGVEEQYF
CDR3nt: TGCGTCAGCAGCCAAGATTGGACAGGCGTGGAAGAGCAGTACTTC

abundance: -
j_gene: TRBJ1-2
d_gene: -
v_gene: TRBV20-1
CDR3aa: CSAREDLRAGLGYTF
CDR3nt: TGCAGTGCTAGAGAGGACCTGAGGGCAGGGCTGGGCTACACCTTC

abundance: many
j_gene: TRBJ2-1
d_gene: TRBD1
v_gene: TRBV5-1
CDR3aa: CASSSGTAHNEQFF
CDR3nt: TGCGCCAGCAGCTCGGGGACAGCCCACAATGAGCAGTTCTTC

abundance: -
j_gene: TRBJ1-1
d_gene: -
v_gene: TRBV5-1
CDR3aa: CASSLDPGLGTETFF
CDR3nt: TGCGCCAGCAGCTTGGACCCAGGGTTGGGCACTGAAACTTTCTTT

abundance: -
j_gene: TRBJ2-7
d_gene: TRBD2
v_gene: TRBV4-2
CDR3aa: CASSHDSGNTYEQYF
CDR3nt: TGCGCCAGCAGCCATGATAGCGGGAACACCTACGAGCAGTACTTC

abundance: -
j_gene: TRBJ2-2
d_gene: TRBD2
v_gene: TRBV28
CDR3aa: CASSRLAGLTGELFF
CDR3nt: TGTGCCAGCAGCCGACTAGCGGGATTGACCGGGGAGCTGTTTTTT

abundance: few
j_gene: TRBJ2-5
d_gene: -
v_gene: TRBV24-1
CDR3aa: CATSEPAQQETQYF
CDR3nt: TGTGCCACCAGTGAACCCGCCCAACAAGAGACCCAGTACTTC

abundance: -
j_gene: TRBJ2-2
d_gene: -
v_gene: TRBV6-1
CDR3aa: CASSTGLGDRELFF
CDR3nt: TGTGCCAGCAGTACAGGGTTGGGGGACCGGGAGCTGTTTTTT

abundance: many
j_gene: TRBJ2-6
d_gene: -
v_gene: TRBV5-1
CDR3aa: CASSPTGWANVLTF
CDR3nt: TGCGCCAGCAGCCCCACCGGCTGGGCCAACGTCCTGACTTTC

abundance: many
j_gene: TRBJ1-5
d_gene: -
v_gene: TRBV27
CDR3aa: CASSLFVGQPQHF
CDR3nt: TGTGCCAGCAGTTTATTTGTGGGACAGCCCCAGCATTTT

abundance: -
j_gene: TRBJ2-7
d_gene: -
v_gene: TRBV6-5
CDR3aa: CASAREWQSYEQYF
CDR3nt: TGTGCCAGCGCCCGGGAGTGGCAGTCCTACGAGCAGTACTTC

abundance: -
j_gene: TRBJ1-1
d_gene: -
v_gene: TRBV29-1
CDR3aa: CSVERARDTEAFF
CDR3nt: TGCAGCGTTGAGAGGGCGCGTGACACTGAAGCTTTCTTT